This T cell receptor (beta chain) was recovered during a study of molecular identifiers for immune sequencing clone quantification (dated by TCRdb to 2016 to 2019). In terms of the full investigation: For a replicate experiment, RNA from roughly 18,000 or 92,000 naive CD8 T cells was divided into five aliquots, and four of the five aliquots were sequenced. This methods study benchmarked molecular-identifier clustering-based TCR repertoire sequencing (MIDCIRS) and TCR RNA copy counting, using CD8 T cells to do so. Paper-wide results and their limitations: Highly expanded clone sizes could be underestimated if identical TCR molecules share a barcode. Spiked-in Jurkat TCR RNA (approximately 10 copies' worth), which is not part of the donor repertoire, was contained in the naive libraries. In CMV-specific effector cells, clones with more than 20 RNA copies accounted for over 99% of molecules, whereas in naive cells such clones accounted for under 1%. Approximately 3.1 recovered TCR RNA copies per cell were obtained by modeling, versus about 10 by digital PCR, implying a capture efficiency of 25% to 30%. Spiked-in Jurkat TCR RNA equivalent to a single cell was reported to be detectable even among 980,000 or so naive CD8 T cells. When barcode sub-clustering was omitted, TCR diversity was inflated by chimeric consensus sequences, with chimeras reaching as high as 47%.

Naive CD8 T cell libraries were made from 20,000 to 1,000,000 sorted cells using 10%, 30% or 50% of purified RNA. Naive CD8 T cells were FACS-sorted as CD8+CD4-CCR7+CD45RA+ on a BD FACSAria II into RLT Plus buffer. Detection sensitivity was tested by spiking Jurkat RNA equal to around 11 TCR copies' worth into samples containing roughly 18,000-1,000,000 naive CD8 T cells. CD8 T cells were enriched using RosetteSep CD8+ T Cell Enrichment Cocktail and Ficoll-Paque, and the enriched cells then underwent ACK red cell lysis. CDR1 and CDR2 are drawn from the germline V gene (reference sequence): SEHNR, FQNEAQ. From cysteine to phenylalanine, the CDR3 is 14 amino acids long. Only CDR3 DNA remains: 42 bases, in frame from the first base. Library method: PCR. Sequencing took place on a NextSeq 500. Bulk TCR libraries were generated as previously described, with the TCR primers listed in Table S5 used. Purification of total RNA was performed with the Qiagen AllPrep DNA/RNA kit. Before any analysis, reads coming from multiple sequencing runs of the same library were combined into one pool. The original methods were these. Reads were retained only if the reads had an exact TCR constant sequence, and the retained reads were trimmed to 150 nt and grouped according to their 12-nt molecular barcodes. Reads inside each barcode group were sub-clustered using a 15% Levenshtein threshold, and a quality-weighted consensus sequence was constructed for each RNA molecule. Non-functional sequences were excluded, and lower-count sequences lying one edit away from another sequence were also excluded. Barcode sub-clusters with fewer than 20% of the maximum read count were removed, based on fitting two negative binomial distributions. TCRdb handled the public reads itself, with Q25 trimming in fastp and clone calling in MiXCR, and kept productive beta chains. Under each unique CDR3 protein, matching rows form one entry showing the most common genes and DNA. The authors' filters were not applied to this entry. For this sample the table gives more than 85,000 distinct CDR3 sequences, of which 30% to 45% were detected only once. The ten top clones hold 9% to 10% of the sample.

Comments on this clonotype: The antigen it recognizes is unknown. A read error may account for a junction end that differs from germline.

The TCR originated in a human donor in good health. Some libraries in this study had Jurkat cell RNA spiked in. Specimen: naive CD8+ T cells from blood, with Jurkat cell RNA spiked in. The cell subset or site label for this specimen denotes: FACS-sorted CD8+CD4-CCR7+CD45RA+ naive T cells. The chain is made from TRBV7-9 and TRBJ2-3, and perhaps TRBD1 as D gene, on 6 matching bases. DNA sequence: TGTGCCAGCACACCAGGGGTTAGCACAGCTACGCAGTATTTT. This yields the protein CASTPGVSTATQYF.